The next 4 T cell receptor beta chains were all read from a single sample in a study of T-cell reconstitution after alpha-beta-depleted transplantation in children. It was with unique molecular identifiers that the TCRbeta library was prepared. TCRdb analysed the PCR reads with MiXCR anew, one entry per CDR3 protein. The sample holds about 610,000 distinct CDR3 sequences, roughly a tenth seen once. Sequences were derived from PBMCs from the stem cell graft donor, sampled from the stem cell graft. The receptors shown here come from a human donor who donated a stem cell graft to a child with acute myeloid leukemia.

This clonotype has a count of ten or more. The genes are TRBV20-1 and TRBJ2-3; perhaps TRBD1 as D (5 bases). From germline, CDR1 is DFQATT and CDR2 SNEGSKA (reference sequence). This CDR3 region has 14 residues. V shed 6 bases and J shed 1 base, with 14 bases lying between them. The CDR3 DNA follows: TGCAGTGCAAACAGGTTTACTGGCACAGATACGCAGTATTTT. Its translation: CSANRFTGTDTQYF.

The chain joins TRBV7-2 to TRBJ2-7; the D is unclear. The CDR3 sequence is 13 residues long. V was trimmed by 5 bases and J by 4 bases, leaving 12 bases between them. Germline lookup yields CDR1 SGHTA and CDR2 FQGNSA. The CDR3 spells CASSPVVSYEQYF. The DNA of the CDR3 is TGTGCCAGCAGCCCCGTTGTGAGTTACGAGCAGTACTTC. The full variable domain, in which reference TRBV7-2 and TRBJ2-7 provide the parts outside the CDR3, is GAGVSQSPSNKVTEKGKDVELRCDPISGHTALYWYRQSLGQGLEFLIYFQGNSAPDKSGLPSDRFSAERTGGSVSTLTIQRTQQEDSAVYLCASSPVVSYEQYFGPGTRLTVT.

The CDR3 bases are TGTGCCATCAGTGAGTCCCAGGGAGGGAACACTGAAGCTTTCTTT. It specifies CAISESQGGNTEAFF. This chain joins TRBV10-3 and TRBJ1-1, with D possibly matching TRBD1 (5 bases). The CDR3 is made up of 15 amino acids. CDR1 ENHRY and CDR2 SYGVKD come from the germline V gene. V lost 0 bases and J lost 1, with 9 bases in between.

A few counts support this clonotype. The chain uses TRBV7-9 and TRBJ2-2; 7 bases match TRBD2. This CDR3 has 16 amino acids. V shed 4 bases and J 6 bases; nucleotides not matched to a gene: 11. Germline loops: CDR1 SEHNR, CDR2 FQNEAQ (reference sequence). DNA of the CDR3: TGTGCCAGCAGCTCTACCCCCGGGACTAAAGCCGGGGAGCTGTTTTTT. It encodes CASSSTPGTKAGELFF.